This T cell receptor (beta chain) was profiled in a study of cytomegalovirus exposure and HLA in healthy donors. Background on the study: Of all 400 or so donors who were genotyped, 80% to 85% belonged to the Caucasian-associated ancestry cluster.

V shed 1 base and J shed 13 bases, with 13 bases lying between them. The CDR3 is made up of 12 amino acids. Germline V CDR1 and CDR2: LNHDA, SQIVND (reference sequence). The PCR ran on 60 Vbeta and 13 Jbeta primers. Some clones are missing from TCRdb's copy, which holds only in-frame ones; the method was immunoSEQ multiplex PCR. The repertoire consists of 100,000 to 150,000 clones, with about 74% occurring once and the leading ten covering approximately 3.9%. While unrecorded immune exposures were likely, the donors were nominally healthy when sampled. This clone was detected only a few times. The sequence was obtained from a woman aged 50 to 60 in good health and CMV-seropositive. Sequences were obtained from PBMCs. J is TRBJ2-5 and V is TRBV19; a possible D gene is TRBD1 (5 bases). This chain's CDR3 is CASSIGTLGLYF. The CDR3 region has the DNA TGTGCCAGTAGTATAGGGACACTGGGGCTGTACTTC.